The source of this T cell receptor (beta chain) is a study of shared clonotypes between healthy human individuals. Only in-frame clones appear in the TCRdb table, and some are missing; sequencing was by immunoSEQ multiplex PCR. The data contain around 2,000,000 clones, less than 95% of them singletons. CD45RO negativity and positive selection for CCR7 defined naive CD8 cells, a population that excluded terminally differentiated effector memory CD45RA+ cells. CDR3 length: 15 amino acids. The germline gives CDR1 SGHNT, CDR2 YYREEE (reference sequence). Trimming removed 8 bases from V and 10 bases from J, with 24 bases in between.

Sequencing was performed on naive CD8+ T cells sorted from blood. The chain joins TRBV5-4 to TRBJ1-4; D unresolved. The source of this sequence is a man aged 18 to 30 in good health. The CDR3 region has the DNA TGTGCCAGGGTTCATTACCGGGAGTCGGAGGGAAAACTGTTTTTT. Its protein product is CARVHYRESEGKLFF.